The rows below give T cell receptor beta chains drawn from one sample of a study of T-cell reconstitution after alpha-beta-depleted transplantation in children. MiXCR, applied by TCRdb to the PCR reads, yields one record per CDR3 protein. The table includes 610,000 or so distinct CDR3 sequences, 25% to 30% detected once. The sequenced sample was PBMCs, obtained before TCRalphabeta/CD19-depleted stem cell transplant. The source of these receptors is a boy younger than two with Wiskott-Aldrich syndrome, due to receive a stem cell transplant. The CDR3 runs from the conserved cysteine through the conserved F or W. The D gene is left open where the match is weak. A clone size is listed for some rows: how often the clone was seen (once, few, many), or a class if it is expanded.

v_call	clone_size	j_call	d_call	cdr3_nt	cdr3_aa
TRBV6-1	NA	TRBJ2-1	NA	TGTGCCAGCACCTCACGGGGTAGGAATGAGCAGTTCTTC	CASTSRGRNEQFF
TRBV10-3	NA	TRBJ2-7	NA	TGTGCCATCAGGGCAGGCTACGAGCAGTACTTC	CAIRAGYEQYF
TRBV20-1	NA	TRBJ2-2	NA	TGCAGTGCCGAGGCAGAAACCGGGGAGCTGTTTTTT	CSAEAETGELFF
TRBV28	once	TRBJ2-5	TRBD2	TGTGCCAGCAGTTCCTCGGGACTAGCGAAGTACCAAGAGACCCAGTACTTC	CASSSSGLAKYQETQYF
TRBV11-2	many	TRBJ2-1	TRBD2	TGTGCCAGCAGCCCCGGGAGGAGCTCCTACAATGAGCAGTTCTTC	CASSPGRSSYNEQFF
TRBV13	NA	TRBJ1-1	TRBD1	TGTGCCAGCGGAGGGACAGTTGAAGTTCTCTTT	CASGGTVEVLF
TRBV20-1	NA	TRBJ2-1	TRBD2	TGCAGTGCTGTCAAAAGCGGGAGGGCCTACAATGAGCAGTTCTTC	CSAVKSGRAYNEQFF
TRBV12-3/TRBV12-4	NA	TRBJ2-1	NA	TGTGCCAGCAAGGTCGGAGGAACCAGCTACAATGAGCAGTTCTTC	CASKVGGTSYNEQFF
TRBV12-3/TRBV12-4	few	TRBJ2-1	NA	TGTGCCAGCAGTTCCGACTTGCAGAGCTCCTACAATGAGCAGTTCTTC	CASSSDLQSSYNEQFF
TRBV20-1	NA	TRBJ2-1	TRBD2	TGCAGCCGGAAGCGGGAGACGATGAATGAGCAGTTCTTC	CSRKRETMNEQFF
TRBV4-2	NA	TRBJ2-1	TRBD1	TGTGCCAGCAGCCACTCCACGGGACAGGGCTACAATGAGCAGTTCTTC	CASSHSTGQGYNEQFF
TRBV5-1	NA	TRBJ2-7	TRBD2	TGCGCCAGCAGCACCGGGGCTAGCGGGAAAATCAACGAGCAGTACTTC	CASSTGASGKINEQYF
TRBV12-3/TRBV12-4	few	TRBJ2-3	NA	TGTGCCAGCAGTTTGAATCTCCCCACAGATACGCAGTATTTT	CASSLNLPTDTQYF
TRBV12-3/TRBV12-4	NA	TRBJ2-1	NA	TGTGCCAGCAGTATCTGCACACAAACCCTGGTCGGATGTGAGCAGTTCTTC	CASSICTQTLVGCEQFF
TRBV10-3	few	TRBJ2-3	TRBD2	TGTGCCACCGCGGGACTAGCGGGAGAAGGTGGAGATACGCAGTATTTT	CATAGLAGEGGDTQYF
TRBV28	NA	TRBJ2-7	TRBD1	TGTGCCAGCAGGTCCGGACAGGGGTACGAGCAGTACTTC	CASRSGQGYEQYF
TRBV6-1	few	TRBJ2-7	TRBD1	TGTGGAACCGCGAGGGGGGGACAGGGTCTTGGCGAGCAGTACTTC	CGTARGGQGLGEQYF
TRBV2	NA	TRBJ2-3	NA	TGTGCCAGCAGTGAATTGGACTTCATTGATACGCAGTATTTT	CASSELDFIDTQYF
TRBV28	NA	TRBJ1-1	TRBD1	TGTGCCAGCAGGCGAGGGGACAGTTTGAGCACTGAAGCTTTCTTT	CASRRGDSLSTEAFF
TRBV12-3/TRBV12-4	few	TRBJ1-5	NA	TGTGCCAGCAGTTTATACGGTGGGAGCAATCAGCCCCAGCATTTT	CASSLYGGSNQPQHF
TRBV20-1	NA	TRBJ2-5	NA	TGCAGTGCTCTACAGGGCGCCCAAGAGACCCAGTACTTC	CSALQGAQETQYF
TRBV27	few	TRBJ1-3	NA	TGTGCCAGCAGTTTACGCTCTGGAAACACCATATATTTT	CASSLRSGNTIYF
TRBV28	NA	TRBJ2-2	TRBD1	TGTGCCAGCACCGCATGGGGTCCGGGACAGTCGAACACCGGGGAGCTGTTTTTT	CASTAWGPGQSNTGELFF
TRBV5-1	NA	TRBJ2-1	TRBD2	TGCGCCAGCAGCGTACCGACTAGCGGGAGCTCCTACAATGAGCAGTTCTTC	CASSVPTSGSSYNEQFF
TRBV12-5	few	TRBJ2-2	TRBD1	TGTGCTAGTGGTCCTCGGACAGGAGCGAACACCGGGGAGCTGTTTTTT	CASGPRTGANTGELFF
TRBV7-9	few	TRBJ2-2	NA	TGTGCCAGCATCGGGGCTAGTCCCACCGGGGAGCTGTTTTTT	CASIGASPTGELFF
TRBV27	NA	TRBJ2-6	NA	TGTGCCAGCCGGTTTTCCGACTCTGGGGCCAACGTCCTGACTTTC	CASRFSDSGANVLTF